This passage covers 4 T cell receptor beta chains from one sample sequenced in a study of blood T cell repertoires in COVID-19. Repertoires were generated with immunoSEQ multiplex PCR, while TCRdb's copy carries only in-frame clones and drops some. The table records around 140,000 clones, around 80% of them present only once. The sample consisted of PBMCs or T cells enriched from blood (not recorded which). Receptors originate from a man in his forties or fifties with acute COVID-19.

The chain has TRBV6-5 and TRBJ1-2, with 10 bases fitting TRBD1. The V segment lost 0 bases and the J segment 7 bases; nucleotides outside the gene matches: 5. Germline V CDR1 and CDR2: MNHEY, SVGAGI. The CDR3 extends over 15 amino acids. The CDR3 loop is CASSYSTGGHVGYTF. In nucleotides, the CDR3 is TGTGCCAGCAGTTACTCGACAGGGGGCCACGTTGGCTACACCTTC.

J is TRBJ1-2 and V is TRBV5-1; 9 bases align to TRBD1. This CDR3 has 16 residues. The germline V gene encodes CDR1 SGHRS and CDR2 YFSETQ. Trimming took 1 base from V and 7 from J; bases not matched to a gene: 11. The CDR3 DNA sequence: TGCGCCAGCAGCTTGCTCATCGGACAGGGGATTACTGGCTACACCTTC. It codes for CASSLLIGQGITGYTF.

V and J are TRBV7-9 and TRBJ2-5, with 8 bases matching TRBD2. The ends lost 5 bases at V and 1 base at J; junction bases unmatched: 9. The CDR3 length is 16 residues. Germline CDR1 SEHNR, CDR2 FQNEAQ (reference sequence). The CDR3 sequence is CASSLTRGDGQETQYF. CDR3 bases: TGTGCCAGCAGCCTAACGCGGGGGGACGGCCAAGAGACCCAGTACTTC.

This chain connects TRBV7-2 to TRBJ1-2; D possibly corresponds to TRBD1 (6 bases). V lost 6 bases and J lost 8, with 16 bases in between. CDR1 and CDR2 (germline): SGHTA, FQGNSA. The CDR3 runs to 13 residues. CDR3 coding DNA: TGTGCCAGCAGTCGCGACAGGATGCGGGGCTACACCTTC. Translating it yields CASSRDRMRGYTF.